The source of this T cell receptor (beta chain) is a study of blood T cell repertoires in COVID-19. Produced via immunoSEQ multiplex PCR; TCRdb's table is partial and in-frame only. The repertoire has tens of thousands of clones, roughly 87% of them found once; the top ten carry about 22%. Trimming took off 5 bases at V and 8 bases at J, with 21 bases between the two ends. The CDR3 loop spans 15 amino acids. Germline V gene lookup returns CDR1 MNHEY and CDR2 SVGAGI. Specimen: peripheral blood. This sequence originates from an older woman with acute or convalescent COVID-19. The chain carries TRBV6-5 and TRBJ1-2; D is ambiguous. The DNA for the CDR3 is TGTGCCAGCAGTATAACTTCTAGATCCGGTGAGGGCTACACCTTC. Encoded protein: CASSITSRSGEGYTF.